What follows describes a single TCR beta chain. The data are from a study of blood T cell repertoires in COVID-19. Turning to the study itself: Sites in the United States, Italy and Spain provided acute and convalescent COVID-19 samples.

Trimming left V 4 bases short and J 0 bases short, with 9 bases between. There are 14 residues in the CDR3. CDR1 and CDR2 (germline): LGHNA, YSLEER. TCRdb's table, derived via immunoSEQ multiplex PCR, lists solely in-frame clones and lacks some. The sample comprises a few hundred thousand clones, about 89% of which are singletons, and 2.3% rests with the top ten. The sequence was collected from a woman between 45 and 60 years old with acute or convalescent COVID-19. The source material was peripheral blood. The genes are TRBV4-3 and TRBJ1-2; D is uncertain. CDR3 protein: CASSLDGANYGYTF. In DNA, the CDR3 is TGCGCCAGCAGCCTCGACGGGGCTAACTATGGCTACACCTTC.